A few counts support the clone carrying this T cell receptor beta chain. The antigen remains undetermined. The data belong to a study of cytomegalovirus exposure and HLA in healthy donors. Study-level information: In a previous analysis, around 110 million unique TCR beta sequences were found from some 180 million T cells.

Broader study findings: When analyzed later, a missense DCLRE1C variant was found to be linked to TCR beta V- and J-gene trimming. Earlier analysis found most TCR beta V segments productive about 87% or about 30% of the time. Later analysis suggested links between common viral pathogens and several top significant clusters.

PCR was performed using 60 Vbeta and 13 Jbeta primers. Only in-frame clones appear in the TCRdb table, and some are missing; sequencing was by immunoSEQ multiplex PCR. The table lists roughly 100,000 clones, approximately 80% of them singletons. Sequenced sample: PBMCs. This receptor was identified in a female donor in good health and CMV-seropositive.

The CDR3 loop is CASSDSPFSGNTIYF. For the CDR3, the DNA is TGTGCCAGCAGTGACAGTCCATTCTCTGGAAACACCATATATTTT. The gene calls are TRBV2 and TRBJ1-3, with unresolved D. There are 15 residues in the CDR3. V was trimmed by 3 bases and J by 0 bases, leaving 9 bases between them. Germline CDR1 and CDR2: SNHLY and FYNNEI.